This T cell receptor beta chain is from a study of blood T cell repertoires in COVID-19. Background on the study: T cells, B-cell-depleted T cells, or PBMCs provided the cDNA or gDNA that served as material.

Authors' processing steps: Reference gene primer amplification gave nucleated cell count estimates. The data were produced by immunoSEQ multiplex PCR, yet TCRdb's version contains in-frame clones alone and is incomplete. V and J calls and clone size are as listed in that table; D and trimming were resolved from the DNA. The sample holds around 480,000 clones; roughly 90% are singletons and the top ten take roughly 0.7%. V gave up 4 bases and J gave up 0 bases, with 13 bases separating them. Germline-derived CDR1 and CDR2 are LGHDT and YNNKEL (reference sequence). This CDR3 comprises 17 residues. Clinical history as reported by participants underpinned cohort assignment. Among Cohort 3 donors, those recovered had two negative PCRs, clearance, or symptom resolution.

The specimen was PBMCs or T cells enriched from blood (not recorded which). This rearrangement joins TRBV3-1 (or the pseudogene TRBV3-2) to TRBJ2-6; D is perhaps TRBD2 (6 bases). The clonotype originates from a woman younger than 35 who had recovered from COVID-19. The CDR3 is CASSPSEGSSGANVLTF. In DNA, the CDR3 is TGTGCCAGCAGCCCCTCGGAGGGTTCCTCTGGGGCCAACGTCCTGACTTTC.